Each of the 29 T cell receptor beta chains below was sequenced from the same sample in a study of blood T cell repertoires in COVID-19. Measured with immunoSEQ multiplex PCR; TCRdb has only the in-frame clones, and not every one. This sample carries about 75,000 clones, roughly 87% of them seen once, and the ten largest clones take roughly 6.8%. Sequencing input: peripheral blood. These receptor sequences come from a woman aged 45-60 years with acute or convalescent COVID-19.

The rearrangement joins TRBV6-5 to TRBJ1-2; D perhaps matches TRBD1 (6 bases). Per the germline V gene, CDR1 is MNHEY and CDR2 is SVGAGI. CDR3 length equals 15 residues. V was trimmed by 4 bases and J by 8 bases, leaving 20 bases between them. Here the CDR3 reads CASSSPTGGNEGYTF. The CDR3 coding sequence is TGTGCCAGCAGTTCCCCGACAGGCGGCAATGAAGGCTACACCTTC.

This chain uses TRBV6-6 with TRBJ2-2; D is unresolved. Per germline, CDR1 MNHNY and CDR2 SVGAGI (reference sequence). Trimming left V 7 bases short and J 2 bases short, with 11 bases between. This CDR3 contains 14 residues. The CDR3 bases are TGTGCCAGCACGTGGGCAGCTAACACCGGGGAGCTGTTTTTT. This sequence encodes CASTWAANTGELFF.

The rearrangement joins TRBV4-2 to TRBJ2-7; D unclear. V lost 0 bases and J 9 bases, leaving 12 bases between the germline ends. Germline V gene lookup returns CDR1 LGHNA and CDR2 YNFKEQ. This CDR3 contains 13 residues. CDR3 nucleotide sequence: TGTGCCAGCAGCCAAGATAGTCGGGTAGGGCAGTACTTC. This translates into CASSQDSRVGQYF.

The V and J genes are TRBV14 and TRBJ2-4; 12 bases line up with TRBD2. From germline, CDR1 is SGHDN and CDR2 FVKESK. This CDR3 spans 15 amino acids. Trimming removed 4 bases from V and 9 bases from J; junction bases left unmatched: 7. The CDR3 sequence is CASSRLAGERSIQYF. The DNA for the CDR3 is TGTGCCAGCAGCCGACTAGCGGGAGAGAGGAGCATTCAGTACTTC.

V usage is TRBV12-3 or TRBV12-4 and J usage is TRBJ1-2; 7 nucleotides agree with TRBD1. The CDR3 is 12 residues long. V shed 3 bases, J shed 10 bases, and the junction held 5 bases outside the gene matches. The CDR3 is CASSFETGLYTF. CDR3 coding DNA: TGTGCCAGCAGTTTTGAGACAGGGCTCTACACCTTC.

V usage is TRBV5-1 and J usage is TRBJ2-5; maybe TRBD2 (5 bases). The CDR3 loop spans 15 amino acids. V was cut by 1 base and J by 2 bases, with 12 bases left in between. Germline V gives CDR1 SGHRS, CDR2 YFSETQ. This CDR3 is CASSLSSGSQETQYF. CDR3 DNA: TGCGCCAGCAGCTTGTCCTCGGGGTCTCAAGAGACCCAGTACTTC.

This clone was found once. This chain uses TRBV10-3 with TRBJ1-6; the match to TRBD1 covers 8 bases. Per germline, CDR1 ENHRY and CDR2 SYGVKD. With 4 bases clipped from V and 7 bases from J, the junction kept 6 bases outside the gene matches. The CDR3 runs 15 residues. CDR3 in DNA: TGTGCCATCAGTGTAGGGACAGGCGTCAATTCACCCCTCCACTTT. As protein: CAISVGTGVNSPLHF.

The chain joins TRBV10-3 to TRBJ2-3; a possible D gene is TRBD1 (6 bases). V was trimmed by 8 bases and J by 2 bases, leaving 11 bases between them. The germline gives CDR1 ENHRY, CDR2 SYGVKD. The CDR3 sequence is 13 residues long. The CDR3 loop reads CAILQGNTDTQYF. In DNA form, the CDR3 reads TGTGCCATCTTACAGGGTAACACAGATACGCAGTATTTT.

V is TRBV2 and J is TRBJ1-1, with TRBD1 matching over 7 bases. The length of the CDR3 is 12 residues. J gave up 4 bases and V 7 bases, and 3 bases lay outside the gene matches. The germline V gene has CDR1 SNHLY and CDR2 FYNNEI. In nucleotides, the CDR3 is TGTGCCAGCATCGGGACAGCCACTGAAGCTTTCTTT. Translating it yields CASIGTATEAFF.

This rearrangement joins TRBV12-3 or TRBV12-4 to TRBJ1-1, with 7 nucleotides matching TRBD1. Trimming cost V 6 bases and J 10 bases; bases outside gene matches: 11. The CDR3 is made up of 13 amino acids. The CDR3 protein is CASRGTAPGGAFF. The DNA for the CDR3 is TGTGCCAGCAGGGGGACAGCCCCCGGAGGAGCTTTCTTT.

The chain links TRBV18 to TRBJ2-5, with 7 bases identical to TRBD2. Germline CDR1 reads KGHSH; CDR2 reads LQKENI. The CDR3 contains 15 residues. The junction had 1 base not matched to a gene; V was cut back by 0 bases and J by 0 bases. CDR3 in amino acids: CASSPPGGYQETQYF. The CDR3 DNA follows: TGTGCCAGCTCACCACCGGGAGGGTACCAAGAGACCCAGTACTTC.

The chain links TRBV18 to TRBJ1-5, with D possibly TRBD1 on 6 matching bases. The CDR3 covers 12 residues. Trimming left V 6 bases short and J 9 bases short, with 12 bases between. The germline V gene encodes CDR1 KGHSH and CDR2 LQKENI. The CDR3 DNA is TGTGCCAGCTCGGACAGCTCGGGGCCCCAGCATTTT. Translating it yields CASSDSSGPQHF.

The chain has TRBV13 and TRBJ1-1; D perhaps matches TRBD1 (5 bases). Germline values: CDR1 PRHDT, CDR2 FYEKMQ (reference sequence). This CDR3 has 15 residues. Deletions cut 2 bases from V and 5 bases from J, with 15 bases between. The CDR3, as DNA: TGTGCCAGCAGCTTAATGTTCGGGGGAAGGACTGAAGCTTTCTTT. It specifies CASSLMFGGRTEAFF. Full variable domain (remainder filled in from reference TRBV13 and TRBJ1-1): AAGVIQSPRHLIKEKRETATLKCYPIPRHDTVYWYQQGPGQDPQFLISFYEKMQSDKGSIPDRFSAQQFSDYHSELNMSSLELGDSALYFCASSLMFGGRTEAFFGQGTRLTVV.

The genes are TRBV27 and TRBJ2-7; perhaps TRBD1 as D (5 bases). Germline V gives CDR1 MNHEY, CDR2 SMNVEV (reference sequence). This CDR3 contains 11 residues. The V gene lost 6 bases and the J gene lost 6 bases, with 9 bases spanning the gap. CDR3 nucleotide sequence: TGTGCCAGCAGAGAAGGGGCCGAGCAGTACTTC. This gives the protein CASREGAEQYF.

This chain uses TRBV4-2 with TRBJ2-1; 11 bases map to TRBD2. The CDR3 runs to 15 residues. The V segment lost 6 bases and the J segment 2 bases; nucleotides outside the gene matches: 3. Germline V gene lookup returns CDR1 LGHNA and CDR2 YNFKEQ. CDR3 loop: CASSFSGGAYNEQFF. The DNA of the CDR3 is TGTGCCAGCAGTTTTAGCGGGGGGGCCTACAATGAGCAGTTCTTC.

The chain has TRBV28 and TRBJ1-2; 7 bases map to TRBD1. The CDR3 totals 15 residues. Looked up from germline, CDR1 is MDHEN and CDR2 is SYDVKM. The junction had 8 bases not matched to a gene; V was cut back by 3 bases and J by 4 bases. This CDR3 reads CASSFGGDRSYGYTF. CDR3 in DNA: TGTGCCAGCAGTTTCGGGGGGGACAGAAGCTATGGCTACACCTTC.

The chain is built from TRBV19 and TRBJ2-1; 8 bases fit TRBD2. Germline CDR1 LNHDA, CDR2 SQIVND (reference sequence). The V gene end was trimmed by 6 bases and the J gene end by 6 bases; junction bases not matched to a gene: 10. The CDR3 has 15 amino acids. The CDR3 DNA reads as TGTGCCAGTAGCAAAAGCGGGGGCCCAGCCAATGAGCAGTTCTTC. Residues: CASSKSGGPANEQFF. Full variable domain (missing parts from reference TRBV19 and TRBJ2-1): DGGITQSPKYLFRKEGQNVTLSCEQNLNHDAMYWYRQDPGQGLRLIYYSQIVNDFQKGDIAEGYSVSREKKESFPLTVTSAQKNPTAFYLCASSKSGGPANEQFFGPGTRLTVL.

The chain uses TRBV10-2 and TRBJ1-5; D possibly corresponds to TRBD1 (6 bases). V lost 6 bases and J 6 bases, leaving 18 bases between the germline ends. The germline V gene encodes CDR1 WSHSY and CDR2 SAAADI. There are 15 residues in the CDR3. CDR3 coding DNA: TGCGCCAGCAGCCCCACAGGGAAACGGAGTCAGCCCCAGCATTTT. Encoded protein: CASSPTGKRSQPQHF.

This clone was observed a few times. The rearrangement links TRBV16 to TRBJ1-5, with a possible D match to TRBD1 (5 bases). This CDR3 spans 20 amino acids. With 0 bases removed from V and 0 bases from J, the gap between germline ends came to 21 bases. Looked up from germline, CDR1 is KGHSY and CDR2 is FQNENV. The CDR3 spells CASSQSLGALTLGSNQPQHF. As DNA, the CDR3 is TGTGCCAGCAGCCAATCGCTTGGGGCCCTTACGTTGGGTAGCAATCAGCCCCAGCATTTT.

This chain connects TRBV30 to TRBJ2-5, with D perhaps TRBD2 (6 bases). Germline CDR1 reads GTSNPN; CDR2 reads SVGIG (reference sequence). The CDR3 is 14 amino acids. The V end lost 4 bases, the J end lost 7 bases, and 19 bases lay between the germline ends. The CDR3 spells CAWKSQAGGVTQYF. DNA for the CDR3: TGTGCCTGGAAATCCCAGGCCGGCGGGGTGACCCAGTACTTC.

The chain links TRBV5-1 to TRBJ2-5; 8 nucleotides match TRBD2. Trimming cost V 5 bases and J 5 bases; bases outside gene matches: 5. CDR3 size: 13 residues. Germline assignment: CDR1 SGHRS and CDR2 YFSETQ. The CDR3: CASSPSGGETQYF. The DNA of the CDR3 is TGCGCCAGCAGTCCAAGCGGGGGTGAGACCCAGTACTTC.

The gene calls are TRBV19 and TRBJ2-1; 12 bases are shared with TRBD2. The CDR3 runs 14 residues. Trimming at V came to 6 bases and at J to 5 bases, leaving 2 bases not matched to a gene. CDR1 and CDR2 (germline): LNHDA, SQIVND (reference sequence). The CDR3 protein is CASRPSGRDNEQFF. Here the CDR3 DNA reads TGTGCCAGTAGGCCTAGCGGGAGGGACAATGAGCAGTTCTTC.

The chain employs TRBV7-9 and TRBJ2-1; TRBD2 matches at 11 bases. Germline V CDR1 and CDR2: SEHNR, FQNEAQ (reference sequence). The CDR3 length is 15 residues. The junction had 4 bases not matched to a gene; V was cut back by 1 base and J by 8 bases. The CDR3 is CASSLGTSGSHEQFF. In nucleotides, the CDR3 is TGTGCCAGCAGCTTAGGCACTAGCGGGAGCCATGAGCAGTTCTTC.

The genes are TRBV4-2 and TRBJ2-5; 7 positions agree with TRBD2. The V gene end was trimmed by 3 bases and the J gene end by 2 bases; junction bases not matched to a gene: 6. CDR1 and CDR2 from the germline V gene are LGHNA and YNFKEQ. This CDR3 region has 15 residues. CDR3 in amino acids: CASSHGERGQETQYF. For the CDR3, the DNA is TGTGCCAGCAGCCACGGGGAGCGGGGACAAGAGACCCAGTACTTC.

This CDR3 is CASSAAGAPDTQYF. In nucleotides, the CDR3 is TGTGCCAGCAGCGCAGCGGGAGCCCCAGATACGCAGTATTTT. This chain uses TRBV9 with TRBJ2-3; 8 bases agree with TRBD2. The V gene end was trimmed by 3 bases and the J gene end by 4 bases; junction bases not matched to a gene: 4. The length of the CDR3 is 14 residues. Germline loops: CDR1 SGDLS, CDR2 YYNGEE.

The genes are TRBV3-1 (or the pseudogene TRBV3-2) and TRBJ2-1; 7 nucleotides align to TRBD1. Trimming took 0 bases from V and 9 from J; bases not matched to a gene: 14. In germline, CDR1 is LGHDT, CDR2 YNNKEL (reference sequence). This CDR3 spans 17 amino acids. This chain's CDR3 is CASSQEDRLVSRGEQFF. DNA of the CDR3: TGTGCCAGCAGCCAAGAGGACAGGTTGGTATCGCGAGGTGAGCAGTTCTTC.

The chain uses TRBV7-6 and TRBJ1-2, with a possible D match to TRBD1 (5 bases). Germline V gene lookup returns CDR1 SGHVS and CDR2 FNYEAQ. Trimming took off 6 bases at V and 4 bases at J, with 12 bases between the two ends. This CDR3 region has 13 residues. CDR3 sequence (DNA): TGTGCCAGCAGTTTGGGGGGGGTCTATGGCTACACCTTC. The encoded protein is CASSLGGVYGYTF.

The J gene is TRBJ2-7, the V gene TRBV6-6; D perhaps matches TRBD1 (5 bases). Germline V lookup: CDR1 MNHNY, CDR2 SVGAGI (reference sequence). The CDR3 covers 15 residues. Trimming took off 1 base at V and 5 bases at J, with 15 bases between the two ends. The CDR3 bases are TGTGCCAGCAGTTACTTAGGGTGGGGCGTGAACGAGCAGTACTTC. The encoded protein is CASSYLGWGVNEQYF.

This clone was counted between two and nine times. The rearrangement joins TRBV30 to TRBJ2-7, with 11 bases matching TRBD2. CDR1 and CDR2 (germline): GTSNPN, SVGIG (reference sequence). V was pared by 5 bases and J by 5 bases, with 14 bases of the junction left unmatched. The CDR3 extends over 16 amino acids. CDR3 bases: TGTGCCTGGGGAATAGCGGGAGGGCCCTTAGAGGACGAGCAGTACTTC. Translated: CAWGIAGGPLEDEQYF.